Each of the 31 T cell receptor beta chains below was sequenced from the same sample in a study of technical replicates of blood from several donors. Some clones are missing from TCRdb's copy, which holds only in-frame ones; the method was immunoSEQ multiplex PCR. The profile covers approximately 74,000 clones, with 95% to 98% appearing a single time and over 0.15% taken by the ten largest. Sequencing was carried out using T cells isolated from PBMCs. Receptors originate from a human donor in good health.

The rearrangement joins TRBV11-3 to TRBJ2-1; TRBD1 might be the D (6 bases). Trimming took 5 bases from V and 2 from J, leaving 25 bases between them. The CDR3 consists of 19 residues. The germline gives CDR1 SGHNT, CDR2 YENEEA. CDR3 sequence reads: CASSRIVSQGNPTYNEQFF. CDR3 nucleotide sequence: TGTGCCAGCAGCCGTATAGTATCGCAGGGGAACCCCACCTACAATGAGCAGTTCTTC.

This chain uses TRBV19 with TRBJ1-6, with 7 bases identical to TRBD1. The trim removed 3 bases at V and 7 bases at J, leaving 3 bases unmatched. CDR3 length equals 14 residues. From germline, CDR1 is LNHDA and CDR2 SQIVND (reference sequence). The CDR3 DNA sequence: TGTGCCAGTAGTATTGAACAGGGGAATTCACCCCTCCACTTT. It specifies CASSIEQGNSPLHF.

The rearrangement uses TRBV15 and TRBJ2-1, with D maybe TRBD2 (5 bases). Germline assignment: CDR1 LNHNV and CDR2 YYDKDF (reference sequence). The length of the CDR3 is 14 residues. V was cut by 3 bases and J by 8 bases, with 14 bases left in between. This CDR3 is CATSSAKWEHEQFF. CDR3 sequence (DNA): TGTGCCACCAGCAGTGCTAAGTGGGAGCATGAGCAGTTCTTC.

V is TRBV19 and J is TRBJ2-7; 8 bases are shared with TRBD1. The germline CDR1 and CDR2 sequences are LNHDA and SQIVND (reference sequence). V trimming: 2 bases; J trimming: 4 bases; junction bases outside the gene matches: 7. The CDR3 has 15 residues. DNA of the CDR3: TGTGCCAGTAGTATACGGGCAGGGGGCCGGTACGAGCAGTACTTC. Protein product: CASSIRAGGRYEQYF.

The chain uses TRBV13 and TRBJ2-1, with 11 bases fitting TRBD1. Per the germline V gene, CDR1 is PRHDT and CDR2 is FYEKMQ (reference sequence). Losses at the gene ends were 5 bases for V and 6 bases for J; bases not matched to a gene: 3. This CDR3 region has 14 residues. The CDR3 sequence: CASSRGTGGNEQFF. The DNA of the CDR3 is TGTGCCAGCAGCCGAGGGACAGGGGGCAATGAGCAGTTCTTC. The full variable domain, with the rest looked up from reference TRBV13 and TRBJ2-1, is AAGVIQSPRHLIKEKRETATLKCYPIPRHDTVYWYQQGPGQDPQFLISFYEKMQSDKGSIPDRFSAQQFSDYHSELNMSSLELGDSALYFCASSRGTGGNEQFFGPGTRLTVL.

The CDR3 DNA follows: TGTGCCAGCAGTAGCCTCTCACCCCTCCACTTT. It encodes CASSSLSPLHF. V is TRBV2 and J is TRBJ1-6; D uncertain. Germline CDR1 SNHLY, CDR2 FYNNEI. V was cut by 5 bases and J by 10 bases, with 6 bases left in between. The CDR3 covers 11 residues.

The chain couples TRBV9 to TRBJ2-3; D is undetermined. Germline CDR1 reads SGDLS; CDR2 reads YYNGEE. This CDR3 region has 15 residues. V lost 0 bases and J lost 2, with 10 bases in between. CDR3 protein: CASSVDSGPTDTQYF. In DNA form, the CDR3 reads TGTGCCAGCAGCGTAGACTCAGGCCCCACAGATACGCAGTATTTT.

The chain combines TRBV29-1 with TRBJ1-1, with D perhaps matching TRBD1 (6 bases). CDR3 length: 12 amino acids. Trimming stripped 6 bases from V and 4 bases from J, with 12 bases between. Germline V CDR1 and CDR2: SQVTM, ANQGSEA. The chain's CDR3 is CSVSRGSTEAFF. The CDR3 nucleotides are TGCAGCGTAAGCAGGGGTAGCACTGAAGCTTTCTTT.

This chain uses TRBV9 with TRBJ2-7; possible D gene TRBD1, 6 bases. The CDR3 contains 15 residues. Germline assignment: CDR1 SGDLS and CDR2 YYNGEE. V was clipped by 0 bases and J by 3 bases, with 13 bases between them. The CDR3 sequence is CASSVDPSGVYEQYF. The DNA for the CDR3 is TGTGCCAGCAGCGTAGACCCGTCAGGGGTCTACGAGCAGTACTTC.

The chain couples TRBV9 to TRBJ2-1; TRBD2 matches 8 bases. The CDR3 length is 19 residues. V trimming: 3 bases; J trimming: 5 bases; junction bases outside the gene matches: 19. The V gene's germline CDR1 is SGDLS and CDR2 YYNGEE. Here the CDR3 DNA reads TGTGCCAGCAGCGGAGAAGCGGGAGCAAGTTGGGGCGGGCACAATGAGCAGTTCTTC. Its translation: CASSGEAGASWGGHNEQFF. Filled out from reference TRBV9 and TRBJ2-1, the complete variable domain reads DSGVTQTPKHLITATGQRVTLRCSPRSGDLSVYWYQQSLDQGLQFLIQYYNGEERAKGNILERFSAQQFPDLHSELNLSSLELGDSALYFCASSGEAGASWGGHNEQFFGPGTRLTVL.

This chain joins TRBV5-1 and TRBJ1-5; D remains ambiguous. Germline CDR1 reads SGHRS; CDR2 reads YFSETQ. Between the trimmed V and J ends, which lost 2 bases and 1 base, there was a span of 7 bases. This CDR3 contains 14 residues. The chain's CDR3 is CASSFEHSNQPQHF. The CDR3 DNA follows: TGCGCCAGCAGCTTTGAGCACAGCAATCAGCCCCAGCATTTT.

The chain uses TRBV28 and TRBJ1-2; D perhaps matches TRBD1 (6 bases). The V gene lost 3 bases and the J gene lost 2 bases, with 19 bases spanning the gap. Germline V gene sequence: CDR1 MDHEN, CDR2 SYDVKM. The CDR3 spans 17 residues. The CDR3 sequence is CASSFTTPEGQNYGYTF. The CDR3 DNA sequence: TGTGCCAGCAGTTTTACCACCCCAGAGGGACAAAACTATGGCTACACCTTC.

The genes are TRBV15 and TRBJ2-2, with 10 bases matching TRBD2. This CDR3 spans 16 amino acids. J lost 11 bases, V lost 5 bases, and 14 bases had no gene match. CDR1 is LNHNV and CDR2 is YYDKDF in the germline V gene (reference sequence). CDR3 residues: CATSGTSVGIESELFF. The DNA for the CDR3 is TGTGCCACCAGCGGGACTAGCGTTGGTATAGAGTCTGAGCTGTTTTTT.

The gene calls are TRBV27 and TRBJ2-7; D is possibly TRBD1 (6 bases). V lost 5 bases and J lost 2, with 10 bases in between. The CDR3 extends over 13 amino acids. Germline assignment: CDR1 MNHEY and CDR2 SMNVEV (reference sequence). The CDR3 nucleotides are TGTGCCAGCAGTGTACAGGGACCCTACGAGCAGTACTTC. This translates into CASSVQGPYEQYF.

The V and J genes are TRBV7-9 and TRBJ2-2, with D possibly being TRBD1 (5 bases). Germline values: CDR1 SEHNR, CDR2 FQNEAQ (reference sequence). The CDR3 runs to 16 residues. The ends were cut back, 1 base at V and 7 bases at J, with 16 bases in the middle. CDR3 sequence reads: CASSLEPARVIGELFF. Here the CDR3 DNA reads TGTGCCAGCAGCTTAGAACCAGCCAGGGTTATCGGGGAGCTGTTTTTT.

This sequence joins TRBV4-2 and TRBJ2-1; the match to TRBD1 covers 8 bases. Germline lookup yields CDR1 LGHNA and CDR2 YNFKEQ. The CDR3 sequence is 15 residues long. V lost 0 bases to trimming and J lost 10 bases; unmatched junction nucleotides: 8. The CDR3 DNA is TGTGCCAGCAGCCAAGATTTGCCAGGGGGCGGCGAGCAGTTCTTC. It encodes CASSQDLPGGGEQFF.

The J gene is TRBJ2-2, the V gene TRBV7-7; a weak D match, TRBD2 (6 bases). CDR3 size: 14 residues. CDR1 SSHAT and CDR2 FNYEAQ come from the germline V gene (reference sequence). V was clipped by 4 bases and J by 9 bases, with 15 bases between them. CDR3 loop: CASSSGMGGRELFF. For the CDR3, the DNA is TGTGCCAGCAGCTCAGGGATGGGGGGTCGGGAGCTGTTTTTT.

The chain links TRBV19 to TRBJ2-7; D is unclear. Germline assignment: CDR1 LNHDA and CDR2 SQIVND (reference sequence). V was pared by 0 bases and J by 0 bases, with 21 bases between. The CDR3 has 19 amino acids. The CDR3: CASSIDRRRTVNSSYEQYF. The CDR3 DNA reads TGTGCCAGTAGTATAGATCGTAGGCGAACAGTCAACAGCTCCTACGAGCAGTACTTC.

V usage is TRBV9 and J usage is TRBJ1-6; D not resolved. V lost 6 bases, J lost 7 bases, and 8 bases lay in between. There are 12 residues in the CDR3. From germline, CDR1 is SGDLS and CDR2 YYNGEE. In DNA, the CDR3 is TGTGCCAGCAACACCGGGAATTCACCCCTCCACTTT. Translated, it gives CASNTGNSPLHF.

V gene TRBV9 combines with J gene TRBJ1-4; 8 positions match TRBD1. Germline CDR1 is SGDLS and CDR2 is YYNGEE. CDR3 size: 15 residues. The ends lost 3 bases at V and 4 bases at J; junction bases unmatched: 5. As DNA, the CDR3 is TGTGCCAGCAGCGGTGGACAGGGCGGTAATGAAAAACTGTTTTTT. It yields the protein CASSGGQGGNEKLFF.

The chain recombines TRBV5-1 with TRBJ1-2; the match to TRBD1 covers 8 bases. Germline-derived CDR1 and CDR2 are SGHRS and YFSETQ. The CDR3 has 15 residues. Trimming took 4 bases from V and 2 from J; bases not matched to a gene: 7. The CDR3 region has the DNA TGCGCCAGCAGCCCCACACGACAGGGGAACTATGGCTACACCTTC. The encoded protein is CASSPTRQGNYGYTF. Together with reference TRBV5-1 and TRBJ1-2, the CDR3 gives the full variable domain: KAGVTQTPRYLIKTRGQQVTLSCSPISGHRSVSWYQQTPGQGLQFLFEYFSETQRNKGNFPGRFSGRQFSNSRSEMNVSTLELGDSALYLCASSPTRQGNYGYTFGSGTRLTVV.

The J gene is TRBJ1-1, the V gene TRBV6-4; 8 nucleotides agree with TRBD1. V was pared by 6 bases and J by 3 bases, with 6 bases of the junction left unmatched. The germline V gene has CDR1 MRHNA and CDR2 SNTAGT. The CDR3 loop spans 14 amino acids. This CDR3 reads CASSPQGVYTEAFF. The CDR3 bases are TGTGCCAGCAGCCCACAGGGGGTGTACACTGAAGCTTTCTTT.

V gene TRBV9 combines with J gene TRBJ2-1; 9 nucleotides agree with TRBD2. The CDR3 loop spans 15 amino acids. Germline CDR1 reads SGDLS; CDR2 reads YYNGEE. The junction had 6 bases not matched to a gene; V was cut back by 4 bases and J by 4 bases. In DNA form, the CDR3 reads TGTGCCAGCAGCCCGACTAGCGGAGCGTACAATGAGCAGTTCTTC. Amino acid sequence: CASSPTSGAYNEQFF.

This chain joins TRBV19 and TRBJ2-7, with no clear D. The CDR3 is 14 residues long. The germline V gene has CDR1 LNHDA and CDR2 SQIVND (reference sequence). V shed 1 base and J shed 0 bases, with 7 bases lying between them. The CDR3 region has the DNA TGTGCCAGTAGTATAGGAGCAGGCTCCTACGAGCAGTACTTC. Translation: CASSIGAGSYEQYF.

This chain links TRBV18 with TRBJ2-5, with 8 bases that match TRBD2. CDR1 is KGHSH and CDR2 is LQKENI in the germline V gene. This CDR3 has 14 amino acids. The V and J ends lost 3 bases and 1 base, in that order; junction bases with no gene match: 1. This CDR3 is CASSPTSVQETQYF. In DNA form, the CDR3 reads TGTGCCAGCTCACCGACTAGCGTCCAAGAGACCCAGTACTTC.

V usage is TRBV23-1 and J usage is TRBJ2-2; 7 bases agree with TRBD1. TRBV23-1 is an ORF; its function is uncertain. V shed 2 bases and J 3 bases; nucleotides not matched to a gene: 9. The CDR3 contains 17 residues. The CDR3, as DNA: TGCGCCAGCAGTCAACCTCTAGGTCAGGGGGACACCGGGGAGCTGTTTTTT. Protein sequence: CASSQPLGQGDTGELFF.

The V call is TRBV6-1, the J call TRBJ1-5; D is ambiguous. The length of the CDR3 is 13 residues. V lost 2 bases and J 0 bases, leaving 2 bases between the germline ends. CDR1 is MNHNS, CDR2 SASEGT, per germline. The CDR3 sequence: CASSEYSNQPQHF. CDR3 in DNA: TGTGCCAGCAGTGAATATAGCAATCAGCCCCAGCATTTT.

V is TRBV5-6 and J is TRBJ2-1; possible D gene TRBD2, 6 bases. The CDR3 has 15 residues. The V gene lost 0 bases and the J gene lost 6 bases, with 13 bases spanning the gap. The germline V gene encodes CDR1 SGHDT and CDR2 YYEEEE. The CDR3 spells CASSLAGRGVNEQFF. The CDR3, as DNA: TGTGCCAGCAGCTTGGCTGGGCGGGGTGTCAATGAGCAGTTCTTC. Variable domain in full (rest from reference TRBV5-6 and TRBJ2-1): DAGVTQSPTHLIKTRGQQVTLRCSPKSGHDTVSWYQQALGQGPQFIFQYYEEEERQRGNFPDRFSGHQFPNYSSELNVNALLLGDSALYLCASSLAGRGVNEQFFGPGTRLTVL.

V usage is TRBV10-3 and J usage is TRBJ2-1; 11 bases map to TRBD2. This CDR3 is 15 amino acids long. Trimming cost V 6 bases and J 4 bases; bases outside gene matches: 5. CDR1 and CDR2 from the germline V gene are ENHRY and SYGVKD. The DNA of the CDR3 is TGTGCCATCAGCAGACTAGCGGGGTCTTACAATGAGCAGTTCTTC. This encodes CAISRLAGSYNEQFF.

The chain couples TRBV6-5 to TRBJ2-1; possibly TRBD2 for D (6 bases). Germline values: CDR1 MNHEY, CDR2 SVGAGI. The CDR3 length is 14 residues. Deletions cut 10 bases from V and 5 bases from J, with 18 bases between. This CDR3 is CATYYRGNDNEQFF. CDR3 nucleotides: TGTGCCACCTATTATCGGGGGAATGACAATGAGCAGTTCTTC.

The chain combines TRBV27 with TRBJ1-2; 10 nucleotides match TRBD1. The V gene's germline CDR1 is MNHEY and CDR2 SMNVEV (reference sequence). This CDR3 is built from 14 residues. V was pared by 6 bases and J by 3 bases, with 4 bases of the junction left unmatched. The CDR3 loop is CASRGQGPHYGYTF. The DNA of the CDR3 is TGTGCCAGCAGGGGACAGGGGCCTCACTATGGCTACACCTTC.